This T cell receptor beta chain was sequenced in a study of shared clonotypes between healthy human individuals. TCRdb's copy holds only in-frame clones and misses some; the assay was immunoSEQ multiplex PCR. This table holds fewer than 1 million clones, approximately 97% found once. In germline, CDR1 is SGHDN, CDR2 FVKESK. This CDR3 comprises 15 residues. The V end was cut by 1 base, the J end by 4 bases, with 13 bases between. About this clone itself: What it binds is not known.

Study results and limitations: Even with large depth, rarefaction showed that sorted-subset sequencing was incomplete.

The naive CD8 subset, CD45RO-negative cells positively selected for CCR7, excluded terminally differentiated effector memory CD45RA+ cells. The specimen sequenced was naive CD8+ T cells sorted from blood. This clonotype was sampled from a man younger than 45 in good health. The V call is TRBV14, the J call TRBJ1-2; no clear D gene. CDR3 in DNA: TGTGCCAGCAGCCAAGTTCCCGGACTGACCTATGGCTACACCTTC. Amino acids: CASSQVPGLTYGYTF.